The next 23 T cell receptor beta chains were all read from a single sample in a study of blood T cell repertoires in COVID-19. Profiling relied on immunoSEQ multiplex PCR, and the TCRdb table lists in-frame clones only, not all of them. The repertoire holds about 220,000 clones, approximately 85% seen once, with about 2.5% in the top ten. Sequencing used peripheral blood. The receptors were sampled from a woman in her 70s with COVID-19, enrolled during active disease.

The V call is TRBV27, the J call TRBJ1-2; D call uncertain. Germline V gene lookup returns CDR1 MNHEY and CDR2 SMNVEV (reference sequence). This CDR3 region has 16 residues. V shed 6 bases and J shed 4 bases, with 21 bases lying between them. CDR3 loop: CASRGSLSPSTYGYTF. The CDR3 nucleotides read TGTGCCAGCAGGGGGAGTCTCTCACCGTCGACCTATGGCTACACCTTC.

The chain combines TRBV7-2 with TRBJ1-4; TRBD1 might be the D (6 bases). The CDR3 totals 15 residues. Looked up from germline, CDR1 is SGHTA and CDR2 is FQGNSA. V shed 4 bases and J shed 10 bases, with 19 bases lying between them. The CDR3 region is CASSSTGTPQGKLFF. The CDR3 nucleotides read TGTGCCAGCAGCTCCACCGGGACACCCCAGGGAAAACTGTTTTTT.

The chain employs TRBV7-9 and TRBJ2-1; possibly TRBD2 for D (6 bases). Germline loops: CDR1 SEHNR, CDR2 FQNEAQ (reference sequence). V shed 5 bases and J shed 6 bases, with 14 bases lying between them. The CDR3 extends over 14 amino acids. The chain's CDR3 is CASSPRGEVNEQFF. DNA of the CDR3: TGTGCCAGCAGCCCCCGCGGGGAAGTCAATGAGCAGTTCTTC.

The gene calls are TRBV27 and TRBJ1-5, with a weak D call TRBD1 (5 bases). Germline CDR1 MNHEY, CDR2 SMNVEV (reference sequence). V lost 5 bases and J lost 3, with 17 bases in between. There are 16 residues in the CDR3. The CDR3 bases are TGTGCCAGCAGTCCCGACACACCAGGGTTCAATCAGCCCCAGCATTTT. This gives the protein CASSPDTPGFNQPQHF.

V usage is TRBV4-3 and J usage is TRBJ2-7, with D possibly TRBD2 on 6 matching bases. This CDR3 contains 15 residues. V gave up 0 bases and J gave up 3 bases, with 12 bases separating them. Germline V gene sequence: CDR1 LGHNA, CDR2 YSLEER. In DNA, the CDR3 is TGCGCCAGCAGCCAAGATCCGGGACTCAGCTACGAGCAGTACTTC. It codes for CASSQDPGLSYEQYF.

V usage is TRBV18 and J usage is TRBJ1-1; D might be TRBD1 (5 bases). CDR3 length: 15 residues. Trimming shortened V by 1 base and J by 1 base, and 10 bases separated the two germline ends. In germline, CDR1 is KGHSH, CDR2 LQKENI. The CDR3: CASSPRETENTEAFF. CDR3 DNA sequence: TGTGCCAGCTCACCACGAGAGACAGAGAACACTGAAGCTTTCTTT.

This clone was found a few times. The chain is built from TRBV5-5 and TRBJ1-2, with D possibly matching TRBD1 (6 bases). The CDR3 sequence is 15 residues long. CDR1 is SGHKS, CDR2 YYEKEE, per germline (reference sequence). V lost 4 bases and J 4 bases, leaving 17 bases between the germline ends. In DNA, the CDR3 is TGTGCCAGCAGCCCCAGGGCAGGGGAGTCCTATGGCTACACCTTC. Translated: CASSPRAGESYGYTF.

This sequence joins TRBV7-6 and TRBJ2-2, with 13 bases identical to TRBD2. V was pared by 4 bases and J by 2 bases, with 4 bases of the junction left unmatched. CDR3 size: 17 residues. The germline V gene has CDR1 SGHVS and CDR2 FNYEAQ. DNA for the CDR3: TGTGCCAGCAGCTCGACTAGCGGGAGGACCAACACCGGGGAGCTGTTTTTT. Amino acids: CASSSTSGRTNTGELFF.

This clone has more than one count but fewer than ten. The chain carries TRBV5-4 and TRBJ2-1; TRBD2 aligns across 10 bases. The CDR3 sequence is 17 residues long. Germline V gene data show CDR1 as SGHNT and CDR2 as YYREEE (reference sequence). After removal of 3 bases from V and 0 bases from J, the junction contained 6 bases not matched to a gene. As DNA, the CDR3 is TGTGCCAGCAGCTCGCGCGGGACTAGCGCCTCCTACAATGAGCAGTTCTTC. Translation gives CASSSRGTSASYNEQFF.

This clone was observed a handful of times. The chain's CDR3 is CASRKWDSDLGGYTF. The CDR3 DNA is TGTGCCAGCAGAAAATGGGACAGCGATCTAGGTGGCTACACCTTC. This chain joins TRBV2 and TRBJ1-2; 7 bases agree with TRBD1. The CDR3 spans 15 residues. From germline, CDR1 is SNHLY and CDR2 FYNNEI. Trimming removed 6 bases from V and 7 bases from J; junction bases left unmatched: 14.

The gene calls are TRBV27 and TRBJ2-3; maybe TRBD2 (6 bases). CDR1 and CDR2 (germline): MNHEY, SMNVEV (reference sequence). The germline V and J ends were trimmed by 7 bases and 4 bases, with 15 bases remaining between them. The CDR3 extends over 14 amino acids. The CDR3 DNA reads as TGTGCCAGCAAGGTTCTAGCGAAACCAGATACGCAGTATTTT. It specifies CASKVLAKPDTQYF.

The V and J genes are TRBV5-4 and TRBJ1-1, with D possibly being TRBD1 (6 bases). Germline-derived CDR1 and CDR2 are SGHNT and YYREEE (reference sequence). The CDR3 totals 15 residues. The V gene lost 4 bases and the J gene lost 3 bases, with 16 bases spanning the gap. The CDR3 reads CASSPRGGADTEAFF. DNA of the CDR3: TGTGCCAGCAGCCCCCGCGGGGGGGCGGACACTGAAGCTTTCTTT.

The CDR3 region is CASSSIPDRPANYGYTF. The DNA of the CDR3 is TGTGCCAGCAGCTCCATCCCCGACAGACCAGCTAACTATGGCTACACCTTC. This chain uses TRBV7-9 with TRBJ1-2; possibly TRBD1 for D (5 bases). The CDR3 length is 17 residues. The germline gives CDR1 SEHNR, CDR2 FQNEAQ (reference sequence). V shed 4 bases and J shed 0 bases, with 18 bases lying between them. The entire variable domain, with the rest obtained from reference TRBV7-9 and TRBJ1-2, is as follows: DTGVSQNPRHKITKRGQNVTFRCDPISEHNRLYWYRQTLGQGPEFLTYFQNEAQLEKSRLLSDRFSAERPKGSFSTLEIQRTEQGDSAMYLCASSSIPDRPANYGYTFGSGTRLTVV.

This clone has a single count. The chain links TRBV9 to TRBJ2-3; D may be TRBD2 (7 bases). V lost 0 bases, J lost 5 bases, and 19 bases lay in between. This CDR3 is built from 17 residues. The V gene's germline CDR1 is SGDLS and CDR2 YYNGEE. The CDR3 loop is CASSVGRTGGPKDTQYF. CDR3 bases: TGTGCCAGCAGCGTAGGCCGAACGGGGGGCCCTAAAGATACGCAGTATTTT.

This rearrangement joins TRBV2 to TRBJ1-6, with TRBD1 identical over 7 bases. After removal of 6 bases from V and 6 bases from J, the junction contained 5 bases not matched to a gene. CDR3 size: 14 residues. Germline CDR1 and CDR2: SNHLY and FYNNEI. CDR3 DNA: TGTGCCAGCAGGATGGCAGGGGGTAATTCACCCCTCCACTTT. This gives the protein CASRMAGGNSPLHF.

This rearrangement joins TRBV6-6 to TRBJ1-1, with a weak D call TRBD1 (5 bases). The V and J ends lost 7 bases and 0 bases respectively, with 12 bases between them. This CDR3 is 14 amino acids long. Looked up from germline, CDR1 is MNHNY and CDR2 is SVGAGI (reference sequence). CDR3 amino acids: CASTLGVMNTEAFF. CDR3 nucleotides: TGTGCCAGCACCCTAGGGGTTATGAACACTGAAGCTTTCTTT.

J is TRBJ1-5 and V is TRBV25-1, with D maybe TRBD1 (6 bases). V lost 8 bases to trimming and J lost 0 bases, with 11 bases between them. The CDR3 consists of 14 residues. CDR1 and CDR2 from the germline V gene are MGHDK and SYGVNS. The CDR3: CASDGQNSNQPQHF. The CDR3 DNA is TGTGCCAGCGACGGACAGAATAGCAATCAGCCCCAGCATTTT. The variable domain in full, with the rest retrieved from reference TRBV25-1 and TRBJ1-5, is EADIYQTPRYLVIGTGKKITLECSQTMGHDKMYWYQQDPGMELHLIHYSYGVNSTEKGDLSSESTVSRIRTEHFPLTLESARPSHTSQYLCASDGQNSNQPQHFGDGTRLSIL.

This chain links TRBV7-9 with TRBJ2-6; tentative D call: TRBD1 (6 bases). Trimming removed 5 bases from V and 4 bases from J, with 18 bases in between. The CDR3 runs to 17 residues. Germline CDR1 and CDR2: SEHNR and FQNEAQ (reference sequence). CDR3 nucleotides: TGTGCCAGCAGCCCTGAGACAGGCGCGCCGGGGGCCAACGTCCTGACTTTC. Amino acids: CASSPETGAPGANVLTF. The whole variable domain, filled in from reference TRBV7-9 and TRBJ2-6, reads DTGVSQNPRHKITKRGQNVTFRCDPISEHNRLYWYRQTLGQGPEFLTYFQNEAQLEKSRLLSDRFSAERPKGSFSTLEIQRTEQGDSAMYLCASSPETGAPGANVLTFGAGSRLTVL.

This chain joins TRBV28 and TRBJ2-5; 9 bases are a match to TRBD2. Germline V gene sequence: CDR1 MDHEN, CDR2 SYDVKM. V lost 1 base to trimming and J lost 1 base; unmatched junction nucleotides: 4. This CDR3 is 16 amino acids long. CDR3 nucleotide sequence: TGTGCCAGCAGTTTATTTGGAGCGGGAGGCCAAGAGACCCAGTACTTC. Translated, it gives CASSLFGAGGQETQYF.

V gene TRBV7-9 combines with J gene TRBJ2-1, with D maybe TRBD1 (6 bases). CDR1 and CDR2 from the germline V gene are SEHNR and FQNEAQ (reference sequence). V lost 5 bases and J lost 0, with 23 bases in between. The CDR3 sequence is 19 residues long. This chain's CDR3 is CASSGQNYRDLSSYNEQFF. The DNA for the CDR3 is TGTGCCAGCAGCGGACAAAACTACAGGGACCTGAGCTCCTACAATGAGCAGTTCTTC.

The chain employs TRBV7-2 and TRBJ1-3; TRBD1 might be the D (6 bases). V shed 5 bases and J shed 3 bases, with 17 bases lying between them. There are 16 residues in the CDR3. CDR1 is SGHTA and CDR2 is FQGNSA in the germline V gene. The DNA for the CDR3 is TGTGCCAGCAGCCGGGTCTTACAGGGAAGTGGAAACACCATATATTTT. It is translated as CASSRVLQGSGNTIYF.

V and J are TRBV19 and TRBJ1-3, with D hard to call. CDR3 size: 14 residues. V was trimmed by 5 bases and J by 0 bases, leaving 8 bases between them. The germline V gene has CDR1 LNHDA and CDR2 SQIVND (reference sequence). CDR3 amino acids: CASSRRDSGNTIYF. The CDR3 coding sequence is TGTGCCAGTAGTCGGCGGGACTCTGGAAACACCATATATTTT.

This clone has just a few counts. This sequence joins TRBV5-4 and TRBJ2-5; D possibly corresponds to TRBD2 (5 bases). CDR3 size: 15 residues. Trimming took off 1 base at V and 4 bases at J, with 14 bases between the two ends. Germline V lookup: CDR1 SGHNT, CDR2 YYREEE (reference sequence). The chain's CDR3 is CASSLPLSEGETQYF. DNA of the CDR3: TGTGCCAGCAGCTTGCCTCTCAGCGAGGGAGAGACCCAGTACTTC.